The rows below give T cell receptor beta chains drawn from one sample of a study of shared clonotypes between healthy human individuals. The data were produced by immunoSEQ multiplex PCR, yet TCRdb's version contains in-frame clones alone and is incomplete. In the table there are more than 2 million clones, roughly 94% of which are singletons. The source material was naive CD4+ T cells sorted from blood. These receptors all come from a man aged 18 to 30 in good health. Both conserved end residues are part of each CDR3. The D gene is left open where the match is weak. Size is stated for part of the rows, as once, few or many counts, or as a class when the clone is expanded.

DNA	CDR3	V	length	size	D	J
TGCAGCGTTGAAGATAGCCCTAGCGAGTACAATGAGCAGTTCTTC	CSVEDSPSEYNEQFF	TRBV29-1	15	.	.	TRBJ2-1
TGTGCCAGCAGTCCGCGACAGGGGGCTTTCACTGAAGCTTTCTTT	CASSPRQGAFTEAFF	TRBV27	15	.	TRBD1	TRBJ1-1
TGCGCCAGCAGCCCGGGGCGGGGGATGAACACTGAAGCTTTCTTT	CASSPGRGMNTEAFF	TRBV5-1	15	.	.	TRBJ1-1
TGCGCCAGCAGCCCAGGGTCTGGGGTCAAGTACGAGCAGTACTTC	CASSPGSGVKYEQYF	TRBV4-1	15	.	.	TRBJ2-7
TGCGCCAGCAGCTTGGACAGAGAGACCCAGTACTTC	CASSLDRETQYF	TRBV5-1	12	.	.	TRBJ2-5
TGTGCCAGCCGGGCGGGGGGCATCAACGAGCAGTACTTC	CASRAGGINEQYF	TRBV6-5	13	.	TRBD2	TRBJ2-7
TGTGCCTGGAGTGTTGGACAGAGTAGCAATCAGCCCCAGCATTTT	CAWSVGQSSNQPQHF	TRBV30	15	.	.	TRBJ1-5
TGTGCCAGCAGCTCTGGACTGGGGCCGGAGACCCAGTACTTC	CASSSGLGPETQYF	TRBV7-2	14	.	.	TRBJ2-5
TGTGCCAGCAGCGCGACTAGCGGGAGCTCGTACGAGCAGTACTTC	CASSATSGSSYEQYF	TRBV9	15	.	TRBD2	TRBJ2-7
TGTGCCAGCAGCGTAGCCGGGTGGCAAGGAAAACTGTTTTTT	CASSVAGWQGKLFF	TRBV9	14	once	.	TRBJ1-4
TGTGCCACCAGCTGGTCCTGGGGCAATCAGCCCCAGCATTTT	CATSWSWGNQPQHF	TRBV15	14	.	.	TRBJ1-5
TGTGCCAGCAACCGGGGGGGCAATCAGCCCCAGCATTTT	CASNRGGNQPQHF	TRBV28	13	.	.	TRBJ1-5
TGTGCCAGCAGCTTAGACTCCGCGAACACCGGGGAGCTGTTTTTT	CASSLDSANTGELFF	TRBV7-2	15	.	.	TRBJ2-2
TGCAGCGTTGACGGACAGGGAATGAACACTGAAGCTTTCTTT	CSVDGQGMNTEAFF	TRBV29-1	14	.	TRBD1	TRBJ1-1
TGTGCCAGCCCCCGGGGCACTGAAGCTTTCTTT	CASPRGTEAFF	TRBV28	11	.	.	TRBJ1-1
TGTGCCAGCAGTTTATCTGGGTCAGGAAACACCATATATTTT	CASSLSGSGNTIYF	TRBV27	14	.	.	TRBJ1-3
TGTGCCAGCAGCCCGGACTGGAATCAGCCCCAGCATTTT	CASSPDWNQPQHF	TRBV5-4	13	.	.	TRBJ1-5
TGCGCCAGCAGCACGACAGCTTCCCAAGAGACCCAGTACTTC	CASSTTASQETQYF	TRBV5-1	14	.	.	TRBJ2-5
TGTGCCAGCAGTGTAGGCCTGGGAACTGAAGCTTTCTTT	CASSVGLGTEAFF	TRBV2	13	.	.	TRBJ1-1
TGTGCTAGCAGCTTAGGGGAGAGGGGGACCCAGTACTTC	CASSLGERGTQYF	TRBV7-7	13	.	.	TRBJ2-5
TGTGCCATCAGCCCCATGGAGGGACCACGGGAGACCCAGTACTTC	CAISPMEGPRETQYF	TRBV10-3	15	.	.	TRBJ2-5
TGTGCCACCCGATATTGGCCGGGACAGCCCCAGCATTTT	CATRYWPGQPQHF	TRBV19	13	.	.	TRBJ1-5
TGTGCCAGCAGCCAGACCACTGAAGCTTTCTTT	CASSQTTEAFF	TRBV6-5	11	.	.	TRBJ1-1
TGTGCCAGCAGTTTGACAGGCTACGAGCAGTACTTC	CASSLTGYEQYF	TRBV28	12	few	.	TRBJ2-7
TGTGCCAGCAGCCTATATCGGACAGCTAGCACAGATACGCAGTATTTT	CASSLYRTASTDTQYF	TRBV11-2	16	.	.	TRBJ2-3
TGTGCCTGGAGTGTACAGGAGAACACTGAAGCTTTCTTT	CAWSVQENTEAFF	TRBV30	13	many	.	TRBJ1-1
TGTGCCAGCAGTGAACGCCCCACGGGGGAAAGAAATCAGCCCCAGCATTTT	CASSERPTGERNQPQHF	TRBV6-1	17	.	.	TRBJ1-5
TGTGCCATCAGTTGGGAACTTTTAGCCGCCCAGTACTTC	CAISWELLAAQYF	TRBV10-3	13	.	.	TRBJ2-5
TGTGCCAGCAGCTTAAGTGGGCCATCTCTGTATGGCTACACCTTC	CASSLSGPSLYGYTF	TRBV7-2	15	once	.	TRBJ1-2
TGCGCCAGCAGCTGGGACGGGGAGACAAATGAAAAACTGTTTTTT	CASSWDGETNEKLFF	TRBV5-1	15	.	.	TRBJ1-4
TGTGCCAGCGCCACATCCAGGGGTGCGAACACTGAAGCTTTCTTT	CASATSRGANTEAFF	TRBV11-2	15	.	.	TRBJ1-1
TGTGCTAGCAGCGGGGACAGCCAAGGGACCCAGTACTTC	CASSGDSQGTQYF	TRBV7-7	13	.	.	TRBJ2-5
TGTGCCAGCGCAGACTCGGGCCGCGGCGGGGAGCTGTTTTTT	CASADSGRGGELFF	TRBV7-9	14	few	.	TRBJ2-2
TGTGCCTTTTCCCGGCCAGAGCACGAGCAGTACTTC	CAFSRPEHEQYF	TRBV30	12	.	.	TRBJ2-7